The TCR beta chain under discussion was sequenced for a study of blood T cell repertoires in COVID-19. To note about this clone: The sample has other DNA sequences that encode this CDR3 too.

The CDR3 consists of 13 residues. CDR1 and CDR2 (germline): LNHNV, YYDKDF (reference sequence). Trimming removed 3 bases from V and 1 base from J, with 6 bases in between. Sequencing was performed with immunoSEQ multiplex PCR; in TCRdb, only in-frame clones are kept and a portion is missing. The sample yields 30,000 to 40,000 clones, about 85% seen once. This chain joins TRBV15 and TRBJ1-1; possible D gene TRBD1, 6 bases. The source is a man between 60 and 70 years old with active or convalescent COVID-19. Sample: peripheral blood. CDR3 residues: CATSRTGNTEAFF. The CDR3 bases are TGTGCCACCAGCAGGACAGGGAACACTGAAGCTTTCTTT.